Sequencing of this TCR beta chain was carried out in a study of beta chain features in type 1 diabetes. In the study overall: Patients did not differ from healthy donors in age, gender or cell yield. The examined sorted cells totaled some 99 million across samples.

Study-wide points: Moderate yet significant TCRB CDR3 shortening was seen in Type 1 diabetes patients in all four CD4+ subsets. PCR might favor shorter templates, but any such skew would affect patients and controls equally.

The sample holds a few counts of this clone. Antigen: not known. Trimming shortened V by 8 bases and J by 1 base, and 9 bases separated the two germline ends. The CDR3 runs 13 residues. Germline loops: CDR1 MDHEN, CDR2 SYDVKM. Every isolated RNA sample was fully reverse transcribed, so sequencing captured expressed TCRB transcripts. Read counts averaged around 3.5 million for samples of naive, central memory and regulatory T cells. Some clones are missing from TCRdb's copy, which holds only in-frame ones; the method was immunoSEQ multiplex PCR. The sample has hundreds of thousands of clones; about an eighth are singletons.

This receptor was obtained from a man aged 18 to 30 with type 1 diabetes. The chain recombines TRBV28 with TRBJ1-5; no clear D. The sequenced material came from naive CD4+ T cells from blood. CDR3 sequence (DNA): TGTGCCAGCCGGACGGAAAGCAATCAGCCCCAGCATTTT. This codes for CASRTESNQPQHF.